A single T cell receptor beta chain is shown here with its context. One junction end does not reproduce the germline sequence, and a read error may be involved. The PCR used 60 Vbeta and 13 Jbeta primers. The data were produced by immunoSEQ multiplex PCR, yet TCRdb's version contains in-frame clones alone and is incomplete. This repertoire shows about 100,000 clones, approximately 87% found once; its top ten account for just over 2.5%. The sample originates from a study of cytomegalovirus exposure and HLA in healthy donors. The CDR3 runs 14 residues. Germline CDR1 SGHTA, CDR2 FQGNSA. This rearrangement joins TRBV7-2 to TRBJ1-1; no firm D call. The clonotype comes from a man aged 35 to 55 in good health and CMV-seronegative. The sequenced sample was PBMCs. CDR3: CASNLIPTGTEAFF. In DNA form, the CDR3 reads TGTGCCAGCAACTTAATCCCGACGGGCACTGAAGCTTTCTTT. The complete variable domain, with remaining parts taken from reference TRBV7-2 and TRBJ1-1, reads GAGVSQSPSNKVTEKGKDVELRCDPISGHTALYWYRQSLGQGLEFLIYFQGNSAPDKSGLPSDRFSAERTGGSVSTLTIQRTQQEDSAVYLCASNLIPTGTEAFFGQGTRLTVV.